This entry lists 14 T cell receptor beta chains sequenced from one sample in a study of blood T cell repertoires in COVID-19. Using immunoSEQ multiplex PCR, the repertoire was profiled, and TCRdb retains in-frame clones only, with some absent. The sample consists of under 85,000 clones, over 70% of them appearing once. Sequencing was carried out using peripheral blood. The source of these receptors is a man older than 75 with active or convalescent COVID-19.

The chain uses TRBV11-3 and TRBJ2-3, with D possibly being TRBD1 (5 bases). The CDR3 is made up of 15 amino acids. The ends were cut back, 3 bases at V and 1 base at J, with 11 bases in the middle. Germline assignment: CDR1 SGHNT and CDR2 YENEEA. CDR3 nucleotide sequence: TGTGCCAGCAGCTTTCGACAGAGCGGCACAGATACGCAGTATTTT. Protein: CASSFRQSGTDTQYF.

The rearrangement joins TRBV11-2 to TRBJ1-5; D not certain. Germline V gene lookup returns CDR1 SGHAT and CDR2 FQNNGV. The germline V and J ends were trimmed by 5 bases and 0 bases, with 8 bases remaining between them. The CDR3 has 14 residues. The CDR3 DNA sequence: TGTGCCAGCAGCCCGAGTCTTAGCAATCAGCCCCAGCATTTT. As protein: CASSPSLSNQPQHF.

This sequence joins TRBV19 and TRBJ2-1, with 16 positions matching TRBD2. The CDR3 is 18 amino acids. Germline lookup yields CDR1 LNHDA and CDR2 SQIVND (reference sequence). V lost 3 bases to trimming and J lost 7 bases; unmatched junction nucleotides: 9. The CDR3 here is CASSIVGLAGGPDNEQFF. CDR3 nucleotide sequence: TGTGCCAGTAGTATCGTGGGACTAGCGGGAGGGCCGGATAATGAGCAGTTCTTC.

V gene TRBV18 combines with J gene TRBJ2-7; 14 nucleotides line up with TRBD2. CDR3 length: 14 amino acids. The V gene end was trimmed by 3 bases and the J gene end by 7 bases; junction bases not matched to a gene: 2. Germline V gene sequence: CDR1 KGHSH, CDR2 LQKENI. The CDR3 region is CASSPGLAGEEQYF. Here the CDR3 DNA reads TGTGCCAGCTCACCGGGACTAGCGGGAGAGGAGCAGTACTTC.

V is TRBV7-2 and J is TRBJ1-1; D may be TRBD1 (6 bases). CDR1 SGHTA and CDR2 FQGNSA come from the germline V gene. V was cut by 5 bases and J by 6 bases, with 13 bases left in between. The CDR3 is 13 residues long. The CDR3 region is CASSPRGFSEAFF. Written as DNA, the CDR3 is TGTGCCAGCAGCCCTAGGGGGTTTTCTGAAGCTTTCTTT. Filled out from reference TRBV7-2 and TRBJ1-1, the complete variable domain reads GAGVSQSPSNKVTEKGKDVELRCDPISGHTALYWYRQSLGQGLEFLIYFQGNSAPDKSGLPSDRFSAERTGGSVSTLTIQRTQQEDSAVYLCASSPRGFSEAFFGQGTRLTVV.

The rearrangement links TRBV2 to TRBJ2-3, with D uncertain. V was shortened by 6 bases and J by 2 bases, with 12 bases between the two germline ends. Per the germline V gene, CDR1 is SNHLY and CDR2 is FYNNEI. CDR3 length: 14 amino acids. The CDR3 loop reads CASSENRYTDTQYF. CDR3 nucleotides: TGTGCCAGCAGCGAGAACAGATACACAGATACGCAGTATTTT. The variable domain in full, completed from reference TRBV2 and TRBJ2-3, reads EPEVTQTPSHQVTQMGQEVILRCVPISNHLYFYWYRQILGQKVEFLVSFYNNEISEKSEIFDDQFSVERPDGSNFTLKIRSTKLEDSAMYFCASSENRYTDTQYFGPGTRLTVL.

The rearrangement joins TRBV7-2 to TRBJ2-7; 8 bases align to TRBD2. Unmatched junction bases numbered 7, after V lost 5 bases and J lost 1 base. This CDR3 is 15 amino acids long. Germline V gene sequence: CDR1 SGHTA, CDR2 FQGNSA. CDR3 sequence reads: CASSKPGLGSYEQYF. The CDR3 DNA sequence: TGTGCCAGCAGCAAACCGGGACTAGGGTCCTACGAGCAGTACTTC.

This chain connects TRBV9 to TRBJ2-1; 7 nucleotides align to TRBD1. J was trimmed by 4 bases and V by 2 bases; bases with no gene match: 9. CDR3 size: 16 residues. The germline gives CDR1 SGDLS, CDR2 YYNGEE. CDR3 coding DNA: TGTGCCAGCAGCGTGTCCGGGACAGTAAATTACAATGAGCAGTTCTTC. This codes for CASSVSGTVNYNEQFF.

A single count supports this clone. V gene TRBV15 combines with J gene TRBJ2-3; D is undetermined. Germline assignment: CDR1 LNHNV and CDR2 YYDKDF (reference sequence). Deletions cut 1 base from V and 1 base from J, with 6 bases between. The CDR3 is made up of 14 amino acids. In nucleotides, the CDR3 is TGTGCCACCAGCAGAGCAAGCGGCACAGATACGCAGTATTTT. Amino acids: CATSRASGTDTQYF.

The chain has TRBV2 and TRBJ1-2; D ambiguous. There are 13 residues in the CDR3. The germline gives CDR1 SNHLY, CDR2 FYNNEI. V lost 3 bases to trimming and J lost 4 bases, with 9 bases between them. The CDR3 protein is CASSDRNSYGYTF. For the CDR3, the DNA is TGTGCCAGCAGTGACCGAAACTCCTATGGCTACACCTTC.

The genes are TRBV5-1 and TRBJ2-7; 13 bases align to TRBD2. CDR3 length: 16 amino acids. Germline-derived CDR1 and CDR2 are SGHRS and YFSETQ. V lost 4 bases to trimming and J lost 7 bases; unmatched junction nucleotides: 11. CDR3 DNA sequence: TGCGCCAGCAGCCCCCCCGGGACTAGCGGGACTTGGGAGCAGTACTTC. Its protein is CASSPPGTSGTWEQYF.

This chain links TRBV6-5 with TRBJ1-1; 9 positions match TRBD1. V lost 6 bases to trimming and J lost 3 bases; unmatched junction nucleotides: 2. CDR1 MNHEY and CDR2 SVGAGI come from the germline V gene. The CDR3 sequence is 13 residues long. The CDR3 region is CASSGDRDTEAFF. The CDR3 DNA reads TGTGCCAGCAGCGGGGACAGGGACACTGAAGCTTTCTTT.

The rearrangement joins TRBV11-2 to TRBJ1-2, with D unresolved. Trimming left V 1 base short and J 2 bases short, with 5 bases between. This CDR3 spans 13 amino acids. The germline V gene has CDR1 SGHAT and CDR2 FQNNGV. The DNA for the CDR3 is TGTGCCAGCAGCTTAGGAGCAAACTATGGCTACACCTTC. This gives the protein CASSLGANYGYTF.

V is TRBV5-1 and J is TRBJ2-7, with 10 bases identical to TRBD2. Germline values: CDR1 SGHRS, CDR2 YFSETQ. The CDR3 length is 16 residues. V lost 0 bases, J lost 3 bases, and 6 bases stayed unmatched. The CDR3 DNA is TGCGCCAGCAGCTTGGGGGCTAGCGGGAGAGGCTACGAGCAGTACTTC. It codes for CASSLGASGRGYEQYF.